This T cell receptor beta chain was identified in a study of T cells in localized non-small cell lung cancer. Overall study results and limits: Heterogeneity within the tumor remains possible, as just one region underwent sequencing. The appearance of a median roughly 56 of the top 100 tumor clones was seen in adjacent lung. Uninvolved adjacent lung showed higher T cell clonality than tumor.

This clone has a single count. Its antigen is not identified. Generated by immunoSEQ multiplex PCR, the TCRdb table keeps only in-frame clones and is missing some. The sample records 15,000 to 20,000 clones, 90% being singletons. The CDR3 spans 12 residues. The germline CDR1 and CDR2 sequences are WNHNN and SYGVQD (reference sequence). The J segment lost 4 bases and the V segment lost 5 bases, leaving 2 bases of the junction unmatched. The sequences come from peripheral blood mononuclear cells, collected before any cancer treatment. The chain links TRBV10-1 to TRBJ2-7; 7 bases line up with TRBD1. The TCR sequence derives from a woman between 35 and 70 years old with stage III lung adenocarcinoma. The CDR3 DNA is TGCGCCAGCAGTCTGACAGGGTACGAGCAGTACTTC. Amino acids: CASSLTGYEQYF.